Included here is one T cell receptor (beta chain) sequence, with context. The antigen remains undetermined. Each sample came from a Caucasian adult donor living in Nashville, Tennessee. The data are from a study of shared clonotypes between healthy human individuals. The length of the CDR3 is 16 residues. Per germline, CDR1 SGHRS and CDR2 YFSETQ. Trimming shortened V by 1 base and J by 4 bases, and 17 bases separated the two germline ends. Findings and limits, study-wide: Rarefaction gave evidence that sorted-subset sequencing remained incomplete despite large depth. Researchers found naive subsets generally carried larger estimated richness than memory subsets.

Using about 0.2 ug DNA, 30,000 or so T cell genomes, the sorted-subset replicate PCRs were run. Using immunoSEQ multiplex PCR, the repertoire was profiled, and TCRdb retains in-frame clones only, with some absent. This table holds 1.6 million or so clones, roughly 98.5% found once. Source material: naive CD4+ T cells sorted from blood. Subset of the sample: CD45RA+ positively selected. This TCR derives from a young man in good health. The chain combines TRBV5-1 with TRBJ1-1; the D gene is possibly TRBD1 (5 bases). CDR3 sequence reads: CASSLIQPAQGTEAFF. As DNA, the CDR3 is TGCGCCAGCAGCTTGATACAACCCGCCCAGGGCACTGAAGCTTTCTTT. The full variable domain, in which reference TRBV5-1 and TRBJ1-1 provide the parts outside the CDR3, is KAGVTQTPRYLIKTRGQQVTLSCSPISGHRSVSWYQQTPGQGLQFLFEYFSETQRNKGNFPGRFSGRQFSNSRSEMNVSTLELGDSALYLCASSLIQPAQGTEAFFGQGTRLTVV.